The sequence of this TCR beta chain was determined in a study of blood T cell repertoires in COVID-19. On the study more broadly: Researchers got acute and convalescent COVID-19 samples from the United States, Italy and Spain.

Authors' methods: Cell counts per sample came from amplifying reference gene primers. Profiled with immunoSEQ multiplex PCR; TCRdb holds only in-frame clones, not every one. The V and J calls and the clone size are those of that table, but D and trimming were determined from the DNA. The data hold fewer than 95,000 clones, with 89% observed a single time. The sequencing input was peripheral blood. The receptor was derived from a man aged 45-65 years with acute or convalescent COVID-19.

The DNA of the CDR3 is TGTGCCAGCAGTTACCTGACCGGGACTAGCGGGGGCCTAAGCTCCTACGAGCAGTACGTC. Translated: CASSYLTGTSGGLSSYEQYV. The chain uses TRBV6-9 and TRBJ2-7; 14 bases align to TRBD2. The germline CDR1 and CDR2 sequences are MNHGY and SVAAGI. The CDR3 totals 20 residues. V was clipped by 3 bases and J by 0 bases; unmatched bases: 13.